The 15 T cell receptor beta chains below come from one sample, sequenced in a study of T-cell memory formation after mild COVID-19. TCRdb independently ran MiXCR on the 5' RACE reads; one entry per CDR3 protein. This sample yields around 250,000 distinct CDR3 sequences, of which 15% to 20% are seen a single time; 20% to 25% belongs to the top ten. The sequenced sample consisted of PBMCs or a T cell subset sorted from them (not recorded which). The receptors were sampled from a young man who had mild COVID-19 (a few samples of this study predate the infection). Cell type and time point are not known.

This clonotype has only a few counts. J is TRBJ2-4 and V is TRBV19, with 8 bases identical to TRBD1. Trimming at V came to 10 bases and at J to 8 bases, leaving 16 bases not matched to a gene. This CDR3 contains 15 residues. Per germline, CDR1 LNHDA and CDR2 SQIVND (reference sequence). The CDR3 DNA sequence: TGTGCCACACAGGACAGGGCCCAGGCTAGGGACATTCAGTACTTC. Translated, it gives CATQDRAQARDIQYF.

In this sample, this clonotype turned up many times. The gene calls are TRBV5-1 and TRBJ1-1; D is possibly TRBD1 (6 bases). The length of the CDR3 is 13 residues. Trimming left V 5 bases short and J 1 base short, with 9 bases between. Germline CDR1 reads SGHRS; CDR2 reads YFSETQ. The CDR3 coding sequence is TGCGCCAGCAGACCAGGGGAGAACACTGAAGCTTTCTTT. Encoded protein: CASRPGENTEAFF.

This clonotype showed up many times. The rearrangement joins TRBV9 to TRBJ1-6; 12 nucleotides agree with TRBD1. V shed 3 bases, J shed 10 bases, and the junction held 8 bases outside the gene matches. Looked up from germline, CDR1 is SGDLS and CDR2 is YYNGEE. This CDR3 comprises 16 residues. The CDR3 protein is CASSGGQGANESPLHF. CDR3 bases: TGTGCCAGCAGCGGGGGACAGGGGGCTAACGAATCACCCCTCCACTTT.

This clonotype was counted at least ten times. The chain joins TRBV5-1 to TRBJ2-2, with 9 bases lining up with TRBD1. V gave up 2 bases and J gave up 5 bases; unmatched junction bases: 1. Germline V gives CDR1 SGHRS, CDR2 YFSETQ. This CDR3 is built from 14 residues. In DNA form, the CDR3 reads TGCGCCAGCAGCTTCGACAGGGGGACCGGGGAGCTGTTTTTT. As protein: CASSFDRGTGELFF.

The CDR3: CASSAGTAREQFF. The CDR3 DNA follows: TGTGCCAGCAGTGCCGGGACCGCCAGGGAGCAGTTCTTC. This chain connects TRBV2 to TRBJ2-1; D tentatively fits TRBD1 or TRBD2 (5 bases each). The CDR3 covers 13 residues. Trimming removed 4 bases from V and 10 bases from J, with 14 bases in between. In germline, CDR1 is SNHLY, CDR2 FYNNEI.

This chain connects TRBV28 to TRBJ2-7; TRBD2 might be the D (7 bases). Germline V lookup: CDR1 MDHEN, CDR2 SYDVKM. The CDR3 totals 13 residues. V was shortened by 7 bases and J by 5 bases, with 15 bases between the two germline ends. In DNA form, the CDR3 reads TGTGCCAGCACCGCCCCCGGGGGGCACGAGCAGTACTTC. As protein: CASTAPGGHEQYF.

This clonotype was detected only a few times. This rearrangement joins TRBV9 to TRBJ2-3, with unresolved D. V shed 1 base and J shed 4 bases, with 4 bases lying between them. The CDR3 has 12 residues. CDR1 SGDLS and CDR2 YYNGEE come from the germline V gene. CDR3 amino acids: CASSVLADTQYF. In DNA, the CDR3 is TGTGCCAGCAGCGTACTGGCAGATACGCAGTATTTT.

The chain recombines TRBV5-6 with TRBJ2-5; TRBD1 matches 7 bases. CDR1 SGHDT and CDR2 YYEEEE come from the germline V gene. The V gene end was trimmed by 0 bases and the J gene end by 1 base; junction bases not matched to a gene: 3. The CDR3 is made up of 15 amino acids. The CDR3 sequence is CASSLATGAQETQYF. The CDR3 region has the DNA TGTGCCAGCAGCTTGGCCACAGGGGCCCAAGAGACCCAGTACTTC.

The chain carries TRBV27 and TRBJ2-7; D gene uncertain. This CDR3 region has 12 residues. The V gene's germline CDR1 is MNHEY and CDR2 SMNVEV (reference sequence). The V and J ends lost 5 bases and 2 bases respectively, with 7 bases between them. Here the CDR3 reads CASSAAPYEQYF. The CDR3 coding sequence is TGTGCCAGCAGTGCCGCCCCCTACGAGCAGTACTTC.

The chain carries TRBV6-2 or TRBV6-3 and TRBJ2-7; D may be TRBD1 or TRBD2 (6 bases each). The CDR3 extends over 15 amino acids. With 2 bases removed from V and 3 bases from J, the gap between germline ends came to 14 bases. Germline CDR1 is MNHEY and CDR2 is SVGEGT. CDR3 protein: CASSYPRGGLYEQYF. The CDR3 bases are TGTGCCAGCAGTTACCCCAGGGGAGGACTCTACGAGCAGTACTTC.

The CDR3: CASSVGLPNEKLFF. As DNA, the CDR3 is TGTGCCAGCAGCGTAGGACTACCGAATGAAAAACTGTTTTTT. The rearrangement uses TRBV9 and TRBJ1-4; D unresolved. The CDR3 runs 14 residues. Trimming stripped 0 bases from V and 5 bases from J, with 8 bases between. Per germline, CDR1 SGDLS and CDR2 YYNGEE.

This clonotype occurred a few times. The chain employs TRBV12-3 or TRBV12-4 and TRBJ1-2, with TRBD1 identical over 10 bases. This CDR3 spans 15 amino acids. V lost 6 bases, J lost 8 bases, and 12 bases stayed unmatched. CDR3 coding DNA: TGTGCCAGCAGCCCAGGACAGGGGGTATTGGAAGGCTACACCTTC. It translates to CASSPGQGVLEGYTF.

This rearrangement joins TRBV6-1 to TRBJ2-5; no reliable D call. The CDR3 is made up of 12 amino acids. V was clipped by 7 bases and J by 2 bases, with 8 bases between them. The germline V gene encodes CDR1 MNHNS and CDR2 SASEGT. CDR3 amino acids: CASTSLQETQYF. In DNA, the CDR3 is TGTGCCAGCACCTCCCTGCAAGAGACCCAGTACTTC.

CDR3 loop: CASSYQGGDGDTQYF. The CDR3 DNA follows: TGTGCCAGCAGTTACCAGGGGGGGGATGGAGATACGCAGTATTTT. V is TRBV6-2 or TRBV6-3 and J is TRBJ2-3; D possibly uses TRBD1 or TRBD2 (7 bases each). Germline V CDR1 and CDR2: MNHEY, SVGEGT. Trimming took off 2 bases at V and 5 bases at J, with 14 bases between the two ends. The CDR3 is 15 amino acids.

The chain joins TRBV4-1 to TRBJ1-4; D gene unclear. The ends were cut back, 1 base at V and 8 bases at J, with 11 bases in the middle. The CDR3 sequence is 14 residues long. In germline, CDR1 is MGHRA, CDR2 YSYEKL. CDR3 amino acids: CASSQVGQAEKLFF. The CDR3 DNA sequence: TGCGCCAGCAGCCAAGTCGGGCAGGCCGAAAAACTGTTTTTT.